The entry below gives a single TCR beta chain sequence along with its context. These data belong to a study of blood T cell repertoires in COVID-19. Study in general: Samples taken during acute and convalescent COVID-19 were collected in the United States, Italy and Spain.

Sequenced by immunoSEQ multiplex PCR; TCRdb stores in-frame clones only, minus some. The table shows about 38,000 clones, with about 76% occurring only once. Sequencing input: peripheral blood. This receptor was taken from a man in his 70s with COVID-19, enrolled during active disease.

CDR3 in amino acids: CAISEARDQPQHF. DNA for the CDR3: TGTGCCATCAGTGAAGCGAGGGATCAGCCCCAGCATTTT. The genes are TRBV10-3 and TRBJ1-5; D gene uncertain. The V end was cut by 3 bases, the J end by 5 bases, with 8 bases between. The CDR3 contains 13 residues. Germline V gives CDR1 ENHRY, CDR2 SYGVKD.